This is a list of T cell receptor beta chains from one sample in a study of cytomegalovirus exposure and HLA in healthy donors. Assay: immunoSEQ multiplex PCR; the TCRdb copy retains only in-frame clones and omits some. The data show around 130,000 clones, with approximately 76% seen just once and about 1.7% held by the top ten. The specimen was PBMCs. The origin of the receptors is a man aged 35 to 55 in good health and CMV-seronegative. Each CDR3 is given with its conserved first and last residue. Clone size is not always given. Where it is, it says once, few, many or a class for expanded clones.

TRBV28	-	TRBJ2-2	CASSLSSATATGELFF
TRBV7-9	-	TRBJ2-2	CASSSGQATTGELFF
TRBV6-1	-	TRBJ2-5	CASGEETQYF
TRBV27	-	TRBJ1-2	CASSFGDRLTYGYTF
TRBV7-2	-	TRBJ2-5	CASSLLGQGKGETQYF
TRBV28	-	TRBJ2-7	CASSLAGGLKEQYF
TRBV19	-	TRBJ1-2	CASSKGVQGGHDGYTF
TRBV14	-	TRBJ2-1	CASSQANRGWYNEQFF
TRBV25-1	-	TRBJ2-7	CASSGTVSEQYF
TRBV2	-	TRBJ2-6	CASSDNSGANGLTF
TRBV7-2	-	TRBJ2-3	CASSYAGLVTDTQYF
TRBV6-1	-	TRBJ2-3	CASSGPGLAIKETQYF
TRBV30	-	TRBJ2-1	CAWSPQTGDSYNEQFF
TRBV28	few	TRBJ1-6	CASSPSSGGRRNSPLHF
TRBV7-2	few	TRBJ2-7	CASSPSWGQGGEQYF
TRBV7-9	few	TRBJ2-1	CASSLDQGWDEQFF
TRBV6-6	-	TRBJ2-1	CASSYQQLRNEQFF